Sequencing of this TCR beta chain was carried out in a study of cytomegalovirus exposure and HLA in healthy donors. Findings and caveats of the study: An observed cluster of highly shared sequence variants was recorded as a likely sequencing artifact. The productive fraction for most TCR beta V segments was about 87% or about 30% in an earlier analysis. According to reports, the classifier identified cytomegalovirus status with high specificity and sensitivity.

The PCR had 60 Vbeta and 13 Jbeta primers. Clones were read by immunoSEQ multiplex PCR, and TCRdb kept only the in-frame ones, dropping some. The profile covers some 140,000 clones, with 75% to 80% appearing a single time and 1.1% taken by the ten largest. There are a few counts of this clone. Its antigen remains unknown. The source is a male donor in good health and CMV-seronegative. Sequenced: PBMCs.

This CDR3 reads CASSLGQGAHYEQYF. The CDR3 DNA sequence: TGTGCCAGCAGTTTAGGGCAGGGGGCGCATTACGAGCAGTACTTC. The V call is TRBV27, the J call TRBJ2-7, with 8 bases identical to TRBD1. CDR1 and CDR2 (germline): MNHEY, SMNVEV (reference sequence). J gave up 4 bases and V 2 bases, and 7 bases lay outside the gene matches. This CDR3 comprises 15 residues.